This T cell receptor beta chain was found in a study of blood T cell repertoires in COVID-19. Recruits, aged roughly 18 to 89 years, lived in 24 US areas. V gave up 0 bases and J gave up 3 bases, with 9 bases separating them. The CDR3 loop spans 15 amino acids. Germline loops: CDR1 LGHNA, CDR2 YNFKEQ. Some clones are missing from TCRdb's copy, which holds only in-frame ones; the method was immunoSEQ multiplex PCR. This sample has under 200,000 clones; approximately 85% occur once, and the top ten carry around 6%. The source is a middle-aged man with acute COVID-19. The chain joins TRBV4-2 to TRBJ1-5; D not certain. Specimen: PBMCs or T cells enriched from blood (not recorded which). CDR3 residues: CASSQDPQYNQPQHF. CDR3 nucleotide sequence: TGTGCCAGCAGCCAAGACCCACAGTACAATCAGCCCCAGCATTTT.